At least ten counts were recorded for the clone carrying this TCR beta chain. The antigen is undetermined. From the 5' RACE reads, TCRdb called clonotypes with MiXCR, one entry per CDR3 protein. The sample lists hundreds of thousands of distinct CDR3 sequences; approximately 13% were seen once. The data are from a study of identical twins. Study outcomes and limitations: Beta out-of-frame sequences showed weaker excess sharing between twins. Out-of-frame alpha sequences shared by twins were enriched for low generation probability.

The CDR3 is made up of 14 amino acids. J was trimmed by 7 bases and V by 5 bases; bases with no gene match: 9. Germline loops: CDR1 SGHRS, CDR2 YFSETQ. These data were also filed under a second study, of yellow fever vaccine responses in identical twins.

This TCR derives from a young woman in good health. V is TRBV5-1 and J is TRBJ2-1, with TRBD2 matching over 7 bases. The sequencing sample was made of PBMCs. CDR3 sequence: CASSRWGAGNEQFF. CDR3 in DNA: TGCGCCAGCAGTAGATGGGGAGCGGGGAATGAGCAGTTCTTC.